The entry below gives a single T cell receptor beta chain sequence along with its context. The antigen remains undetermined. V was shortened by 3 bases and J by 4 bases, with 13 bases between the two germline ends. The CDR3 is made up of 14 amino acids. The germline V gene has CDR1 KGHSH and CDR2 LQKENI. The sample comes from a study of PD-1 blockade in classical Hodgkin lymphoma. TCRdb keeps only in-frame clones here, not all; method: immunoSEQ multiplex PCR. The table lists fewer than 100,000 clones, about 93% of them singletons, with just under 2% in the top ten. Study-level findings and limits: The study found complete responders had baseline diversity similar to newly diagnosed patients. According to reports, newly diagnosed patients had lower baseline TCR diversity than healthy donors, and relapsed/refractory patients had lower baseline TCR diversity still.

The sample's time point: cycle 4 day 1 (C4D1), after about 6 weeks of nivolumab. Every single patient, without exception, relapsed after autologous stem cell transplantation, and brentuximab vedotin exposure varied. The source is a human donor with classical Hodgkin lymphoma. The sample here was peripheral blood mononuclear cells (PBMCs), taken before the fourth cycle of nivolumab. The V call is TRBV18, the J call TRBJ2-7; D uncertain. The CDR3 is CASSPGTQLYEQYF. In DNA form, the CDR3 reads TGTGCCAGCTCACCCGGAACCCAGCTATACGAGCAGTACTTC.